The rows below give T cell receptor beta chains drawn from one sample of a study of blood T cell repertoires in COVID-19. Assay used: immunoSEQ multiplex PCR; TCRdb lists only in-frame clones, some missing. The sample contains fewer than 250,000 clones, about 88% of which appear only once. Material: peripheral blood. The receptors here all came from a woman between 40 and 50 years old who had recovered from COVID-19. Each CDR3 is given with its conserved first and last residue. Fields, in order: clone size, D gene, V gene, J gene, CDR3 protein, CDR3 DNA. D genes are given only for firm matches. A row's size may be missing; if present it is once, few, many or a size class.

few	-	TRBV18	TRBJ1-6	CASSPGQNNSPLHF	TGTGCCAGCTCACCAGGGCAAAATAATTCACCCCTCCACTTT
-	TRBD1	TRBV11-2	TRBJ2-7	CASSLTGDGGYEQYF	TGTGCCAGCAGCTTGACAGGGGATGGGGGCTACGAGCAGTACTTC
-	TRBD2	TRBV27	TRBJ2-1	CASSLRIAGGVGEQFF	TGTGCCAGCAGTTTGAGGATAGCGGGAGGGGTCGGAGAGCAGTTCTTC
-	TRBD1	TRBV6-1	TRBJ1-3	CASSETDRVWGNTIYF	TGTGCCAGCAGTGAAACCGACAGGGTCTGGGGAAACACCATATATTTT
-	-	TRBV7-2	TRBJ2-7	CASSLVVQYF	TGTGCCAGCAGCTTAGTAGTGCAGTACTTC
-	-	TRBV3-1/TRBV3-2	TRBJ1-1	CASSDRNTEAFF	TGTGCCAGCAGCGACAGGAACACTGAAGCTTTCTTT
-	TRBD2	TRBV9	TRBJ2-2	CASSVLVAGVSGELFF	TGTGCCAGCAGCGTATTGGTAGCGGGAGTTTCCGGGGAGCTGTTTTTT
few	-	TRBV6-6	TRBJ2-1	CASSYSRVYNEQFF	TGTGCCAGCAGTTACTCACGCGTCTACAATGAGCAGTTCTTC
-	TRBD2	TRBV2	TRBJ2-1	CASSVVSGRAGNEQFF	TGTGCCAGCAGTGTGGTTAGCGGGAGGGCAGGAAATGAGCAGTTCTTC
-	TRBD2	TRBV5-1	TRBJ2-7	CASSLGASGSFHEQYF	TGCGCCAGCAGCTTGGGGGCTAGCGGGAGCTTTCATGAGCAGTACTTC
-	TRBD1	TRBV9	TRBJ1-1	CASRKDREGTEAFF	TGTGCCAGCAGAAAGGACAGGGAAGGGACTGAAGCTTTCTTT
few	-	TRBV3-1/TRBV3-2	TRBJ1-4	CASSPTTNEKLFF	TGTGCCAGCAGCCCCACAACTAATGAAAAACTGTTTTTT
-	TRBD1	TRBV6-2/TRBV6-3	TRBJ2-4	CASSYEVVSLDRGNIQYF	TGTGCCAGCAGTTATGAAGTGGTTTCGCTAGACAGGGGAAACATTCAGTACTTC
few	TRBD1	TRBV19	TRBJ1-5	CASSGTGGNQPQHF	TGTGCCAGTAGTGGAACAGGGGGCAATCAGCCCCAGCATTTT
-	-	TRBV28	TRBJ2-3	CASSPGGTDTQYF	TGTGCCAGCAGCCCAGGGGGCACAGATACGCAGTATTTT
few	-	TRBV6-5	TRBJ2-7	CASSYSHFLSYEQYF	TGTGCCAGCAGTTACTCGCACTTCTTATCCTACGAGCAGTACTTC
-	TRBD1	TRBV6-5	TRBJ2-7	CASSRDRLTYEQYF	TGTGCCAGCAGTCGGGACAGACTCACCTACGAGCAGTACTTC
-	-	TRBV3-1/TRBV3-2	TRBJ1-6	CASSRRGDNSPLHF	TGTGCCAGCAGCCGACGGGGAGATAATTCACCCCTCCACTTT
few	-	TRBV4-3	TRBJ1-4	CASSQRRQAGEKLFF	TGCGCCAGCAGCCAAAGGCGGCAGGCGGGGGAAAAACTGTTTTTT
-	-	TRBV28	TRBJ2-7	CASSLAGSSYEQYF	TGTGCCAGCAGTTTAGCGGGAAGCTCCTACGAGCAGTACTTC
once	TRBD2	TRBV28	TRBJ2-1	CATQPLAGAQNEQFF	TGTGCCACCCAACCTCTAGCGGGAGCGCAAAATGAGCAGTTCTTC
-	TRBD2	TRBV7-7	TRBJ2-1	CASSLELAGVSEQFF	TGTGCCAGCAGCTTAGAACTAGCGGGAGTAAGTGAGCAGTTCTTC
-	-	TRBV5-1	TRBJ2-5	CASSSQGLTGETQYF	TGCGCCAGCAGCTCCCAGGGACTCACAGGAGAGACCCAGTACTTC
-	TRBD2	TRBV10-1	TRBJ2-7	CASSESLLAGAYEQYF	TGCGCCAGCAGTGAGTCCCTACTAGCGGGAGCCTACGAGCAGTACTTC
-	TRBD2	TRBV5-1	TRBJ2-7	CASSPNTGLAGDEQYF	TGCGCCAGCAGCCCAAACACGGGACTAGCGGGAGATGAGCAGTACTTC
-	TRBD1	TRBV6-5	TRBJ1-2	CASRQGSTYGYTF	TGTGCCAGCCGACAGGGTTCGACGTATGGCTACACCTTC
-	TRBD2	TRBV7-2	TRBJ2-7	CASSLERGVHEQYF	TGTGCCAGCAGCTTAGAACGGGGGGTCCACGAGCAGTACTTC
-	TRBD1	TRBV6-5	TRBJ2-7	CASSTGGRLYEQYF	TGTGCCAGCAGTACAGGGGGACGGTTGTACGAGCAGTACTTC
-	-	TRBV11-3	TRBJ1-1	CASSLSGVNTEAFF	TGTGCCAGCAGCTTATCAGGGGTGAACACTGAAGCTTTCTTT
-	TRBD2	TRBV6-1	TRBJ2-1	CASSENHPLAASSYNEQFF	TGTGCCAGCAGTGAAAACCACCCTCTAGCGGCTAGCTCCTACAATGAGCAGTTCTTC
-	TRBD1	TRBV6-5	TRBJ1-1	CASSYDPATGPAAFF	TGTGCCAGCAGTTACGACCCGGCGACAGGGCCTGCCGCTTTCTTT
-	-	TRBV3-1/TRBV3-2	TRBJ2-7	CASSAQGGTYEQYF	TGTGCCAGCAGCGCCCAAGGGGGTACCTACGAGCAGTACTTC
once	-	TRBV5-4	TRBJ2-5	CASSKGVETQYF	TGTGCCAGCTCGAAGGGGGTAGAGACCCAGTACTTC
once	-	TRBV5-1	TRBJ2-5	CASKEQSWGLQETQYF	TGCGCCAGCAAGGAACAGTCCTGGGGGCTTCAAGAGACCCAGTACTTC
-	TRBD2	TRBV6-5	TRBJ2-1	CATSGLAGGDEQFF	TGTGCCACCTCAGGACTAGCGGGAGGAGATGAGCAGTTCTTC
-	-	TRBV6-5	TRBJ2-3	CASSYSMYGYTDTQYF	TGTGCCAGCAGTTACTCAATGTACGGTTATACAGATACGCAGTATTTT
-	TRBD2	TRBV7-8	TRBJ2-2	CASSLGAGEVTGELFF	TGTGCCAGCAGCTTAGGGGCGGGAGAAGTCACCGGGGAGCTGTTTTTT
few	-	TRBV5-6	TRBJ2-1	CASSFGAGSPYNEQFF	TGTGCCAGCAGCTTTGGAGCCGGGAGTCCCTACAATGAGCAGTTCTTC
-	-	TRBV11-3	TRBJ2-7	CASSLNPSVEQYF	TGTGCCAGCAGCTTAAACCCTAGCGTCGAGCAGTACTTC
-	-	TRBV7-6	TRBJ2-7	CASSLRGLRNEQYF	TGTGCCAGCAGCTTAAGGGGATTGAGGAACGAGCAGTACTTC
-	TRBD1	TRBV3-1/TRBV3-2	TRBJ2-1	CASSQDTGTATYNEQFF	TGTGCCAGCAGCCAAGATACCGGGACAGCTACCTACAATGAGCAGTTCTTC
-	TRBD2	TRBV9	TRBJ2-5	CASSVWREPRETQYF	TGTGCCAGCAGCGTATGGCGGGAGCCTAGAGAGACCCAGTACTTC